This TCR beta chain was found in a study of cytomegalovirus exposure and HLA in healthy donors. Study-wide results and caveats: It was only CMV serostatus that was available as immune exposure information. Testing in vitro showed a few CMV-associated chains specific for CMV antigens. Investigators reported approximately 150 TCR beta chains as tied to cytomegalovirus.

13 Jbeta primers and 60 Vbeta primers were used for the PCR. Here immunoSEQ multiplex PCR was the method, and the copy in TCRdb shows in-frame clones only, minus some. The sample lists more than 150,000 clones; around 80% were seen once. About this clone itself: What it binds is unknown. The same CDR3 can be traced to other DNA sequences in this sample.

The clonotype comes from a woman between 45 and 60 years old in good health and CMV-seropositive. Sample: PBMCs.

Here the CDR3 DNA reads TGTGCCTGGAGTCGGAACACCGGGGAGCTGTTTTTT. This encodes CAWSRNTGELFF. The V call is TRBV30, the J call TRBJ2-2; D ambiguous. The CDR3 is made up of 12 amino acids. Germline loops: CDR1 GTSNPN, CDR2 SVGIG (reference sequence). Trimming stripped 2 bases from V and 1 base from J, with 2 bases between.